What follows are 2 T cell receptor beta chains derived from one specimen sequenced in a study of identical twins. A single record per CDR3 protein comes from TCRdb applying MiXCR to the 5' RACE reads. This sample has some 500,000 distinct CDR3 sequences; less than 25% occur once, and the top ten carry about 0.93%. The same specimen was also included in a second study, on T cells expressing NK-cell markers.

Sequencing was done on a sample of CD4+ T cells sorted from blood. The receptors come from a woman between 18 and 29 years old in good health.

The chain uses TRBV9 and TRBJ2-1; a possible D gene is TRBD2 (6 bases). Germline-derived CDR1 and CDR2 are SGDLS and YYNGEE. The CDR3 contains 14 residues. V was pared by 0 bases and J by 8 bases, with 12 bases between. The DNA of the CDR3 is TGTGCCAGCAGCGTAGCTCCGGGAGTAGATGAGCAGTTCTTC. Amino acid sequence: CASSVAPGVDEQFF.

The chain has TRBV7-6 and TRBJ1-1; no reliable D call. V gave up 3 bases and J gave up 10 bases, with 18 bases separating them. Germline values: CDR1 SGHVS, CDR2 FNYEAQ. CDR3 length: 14 residues. The CDR3, as DNA: TGTGCCAGCAGCTTTAACCCCACACGCGGAGGAGCTTTCTTT. Amino acid sequence: CASSFNPTRGGAFF. Full variable domain (remainder filled in from reference TRBV7-6 and TRBJ1-1): GAGVSQSPRYKVTKRGQDVALRCDPISGHVSLYWYRQALGQGPEFLTYFNYEAQQDKSGLPNDRFSAERPEGSISTLTIQRTEQRDSAMYRCASSFNPTRGGAFFGQGTRLTVV.